Described below is a single T cell receptor (beta chain) sequence and its context. The antigen is unknown. The data originate from a study of CD8 T cells in ankylosing spondylitis. Overall study findings and caveats: Past studies reported some motif variants in reactive arthritis synovial fluid and blood. Matched ankylosing spondylitis synovial fluid reportedly contained a significantly enriched population of disease-linked clones.

As the method for making TCR beta libraries, quantitative 5'-RACE with molecular barcodes was used. Each CDR3 protein gets one entry after TCRdb re-called the 5' RACE reads with MiXCR. In the table there are roughly 130,000 distinct CDR3 sequences, roughly 9% of which are singletons. This clonotype was obtained from a male donor with ankylosing spondylitis or in good health (not recorded which). The specimen was blood, either unsorted or a sorted T cell fraction (not recorded which).

As DNA, the CDR3 is TGTGCCAGCAGCCCCTTCGAGAATTGGCGGGAGGGTACAGATACGCAGTATTTT. This sequence encodes CASSPFENWREGTDTQYF. V usage is TRBV9 and J usage is TRBJ2-3, with 9 bases lining up with TRBD2. Trimming removed 4 bases from V and 3 bases from J; junction bases left unmatched: 15. This CDR3 spans 18 amino acids. Germline CDR1 SGDLS, CDR2 YYNGEE.